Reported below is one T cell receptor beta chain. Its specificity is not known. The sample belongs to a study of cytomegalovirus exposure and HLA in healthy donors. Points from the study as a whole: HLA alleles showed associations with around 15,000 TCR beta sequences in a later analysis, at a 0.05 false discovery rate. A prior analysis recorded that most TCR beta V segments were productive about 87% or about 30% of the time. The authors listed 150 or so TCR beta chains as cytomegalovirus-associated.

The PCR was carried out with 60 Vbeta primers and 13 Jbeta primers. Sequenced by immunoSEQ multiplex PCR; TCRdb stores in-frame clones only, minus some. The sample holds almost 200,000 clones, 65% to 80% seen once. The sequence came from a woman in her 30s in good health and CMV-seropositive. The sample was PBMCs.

DNA of the CDR3: TGCGCCAGCAGCCAAGATCGGGACAGCACCTACGAGCAGTACTTC. Encoded protein: CASSQDRDSTYEQYF. V and J are TRBV4-3 and TRBJ2-7; 7 nucleotides align to TRBD1. Germline values: CDR1 LGHNA, CDR2 YSLEER. With V trimmed by 0 bases and J by 2 bases, 4 bases remained unmatched. The CDR3 contains 15 residues.